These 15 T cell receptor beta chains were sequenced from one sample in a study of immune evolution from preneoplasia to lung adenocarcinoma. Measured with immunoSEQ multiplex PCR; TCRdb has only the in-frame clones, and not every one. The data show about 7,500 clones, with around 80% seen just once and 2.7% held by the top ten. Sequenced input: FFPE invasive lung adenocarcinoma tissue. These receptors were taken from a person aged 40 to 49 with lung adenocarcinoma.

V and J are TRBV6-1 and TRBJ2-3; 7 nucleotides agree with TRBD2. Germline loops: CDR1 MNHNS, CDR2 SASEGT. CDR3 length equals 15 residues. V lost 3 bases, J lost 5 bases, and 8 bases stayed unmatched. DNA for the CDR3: TGTGCCAGCAGTGACAATGCGGGAGATAGAGATACGCAGTATTTT. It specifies CASSDNAGDRDTQYF.

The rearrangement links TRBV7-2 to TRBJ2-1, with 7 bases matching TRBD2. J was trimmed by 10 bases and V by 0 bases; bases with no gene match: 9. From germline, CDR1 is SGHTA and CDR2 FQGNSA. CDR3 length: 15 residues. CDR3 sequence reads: CASSLAGGGAGEQFF. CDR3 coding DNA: TGTGCCAGCAGCTTAGCGGGGGGAGGGGCAGGGGAGCAGTTCTTC.

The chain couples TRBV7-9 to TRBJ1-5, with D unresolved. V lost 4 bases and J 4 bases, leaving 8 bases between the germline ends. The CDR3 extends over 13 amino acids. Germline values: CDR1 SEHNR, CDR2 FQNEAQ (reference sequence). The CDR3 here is CASSSMKNQPQHF. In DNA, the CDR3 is TGTGCCAGCAGCTCGATGAAAAATCAGCCCCAGCATTTT.

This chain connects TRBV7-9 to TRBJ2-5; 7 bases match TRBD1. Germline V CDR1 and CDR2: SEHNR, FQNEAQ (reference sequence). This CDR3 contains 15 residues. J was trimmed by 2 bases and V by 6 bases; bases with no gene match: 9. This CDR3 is CASSRTGTPQETQYF. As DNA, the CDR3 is TGTGCCAGCAGTAGGACAGGAACTCCACAAGAGACCCAGTACTTC.

CDR3 DNA sequence: TGTGCCAGCAGCCCAGGATCCTCTGGAAACACCATATATTTT. Its protein is CASSPGSSGNTIYF. The genes are TRBV7-3 and TRBJ1-3, with D hard to call. V lost 5 bases and J lost 0, with 8 bases in between. Germline V gives CDR1 SGHTA, CDR2 FQGTGA. This CDR3 is 14 amino acids long.

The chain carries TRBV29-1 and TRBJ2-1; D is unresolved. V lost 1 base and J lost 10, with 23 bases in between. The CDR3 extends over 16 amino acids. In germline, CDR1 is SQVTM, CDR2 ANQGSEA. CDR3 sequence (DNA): TGCAGCGTTGAAGGGGTAGTATTCCTGCGCAAACAGGAGCAGTTCTTC. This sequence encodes CSVEGVVFLRKQEQFF.

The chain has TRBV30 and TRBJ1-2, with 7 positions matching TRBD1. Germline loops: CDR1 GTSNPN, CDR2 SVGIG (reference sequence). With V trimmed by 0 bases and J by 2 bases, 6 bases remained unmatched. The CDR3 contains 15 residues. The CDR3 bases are TGTGCCTGGAGTGTCGCCGGGACAGCGAACTATGGCTACACCTTC. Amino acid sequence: CAWSVAGTANYGYTF.

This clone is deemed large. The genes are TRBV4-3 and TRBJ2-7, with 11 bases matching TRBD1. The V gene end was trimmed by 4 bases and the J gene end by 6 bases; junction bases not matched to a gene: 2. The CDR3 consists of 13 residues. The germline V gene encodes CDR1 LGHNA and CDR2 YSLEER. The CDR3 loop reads CASSRDRGSEQYF. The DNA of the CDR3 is TGCGCCAGCAGCCGGGACAGGGGGTCCGAGCAGTACTTC.

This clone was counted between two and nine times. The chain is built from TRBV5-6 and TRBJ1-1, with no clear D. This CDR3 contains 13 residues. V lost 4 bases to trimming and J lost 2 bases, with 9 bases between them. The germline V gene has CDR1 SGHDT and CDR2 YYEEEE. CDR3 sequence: CASSGGPNTEAFF. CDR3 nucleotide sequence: TGTGCCAGCAGCGGCGGACCTAACACTGAAGCTTTCTTT.

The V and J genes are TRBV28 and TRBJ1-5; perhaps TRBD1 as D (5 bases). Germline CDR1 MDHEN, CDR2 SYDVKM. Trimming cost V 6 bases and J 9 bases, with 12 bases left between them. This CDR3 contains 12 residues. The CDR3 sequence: CASREGARPQHF. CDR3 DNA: TGTGCCAGCAGGGAAGGGGCGCGGCCCCAGCATTTT.

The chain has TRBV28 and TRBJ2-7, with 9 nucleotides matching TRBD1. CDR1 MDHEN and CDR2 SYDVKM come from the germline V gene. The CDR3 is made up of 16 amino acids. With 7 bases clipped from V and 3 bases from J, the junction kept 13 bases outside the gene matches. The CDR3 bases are TGTGCCAGCACCAATTTGGGAGCGGGACAGGGCTACGAGCAGTACTTC. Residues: CASTNLGAGQGYEQYF.

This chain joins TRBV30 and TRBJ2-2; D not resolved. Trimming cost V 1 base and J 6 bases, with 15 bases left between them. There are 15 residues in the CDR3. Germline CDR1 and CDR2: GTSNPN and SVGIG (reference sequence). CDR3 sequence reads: CAWSDSLLDSGELFF. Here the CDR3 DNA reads TGTGCCTGGAGTGACTCTCTGTTGGATTCCGGGGAGCTGTTTTTT.

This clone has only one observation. The CDR3 reads CASSDRGDGANVLTF. The CDR3 nucleotides are TGTGCCAGCAGTGACAGGGGGGACGGGGCCAACGTCCTGACTTTC. The V and J genes are TRBV6-4 and TRBJ2-6; either TRBD1 or TRBD2 may supply D (6 bases each). The CDR3 loop spans 15 amino acids. V lost 2 bases, J lost 4 bases, and 9 bases lay in between. The germline V gene has CDR1 MRHNA and CDR2 SNTAGT.

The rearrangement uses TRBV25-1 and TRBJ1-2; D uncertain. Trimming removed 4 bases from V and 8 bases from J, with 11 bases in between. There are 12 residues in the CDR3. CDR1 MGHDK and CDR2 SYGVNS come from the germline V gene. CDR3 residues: CASSAQARGYTF. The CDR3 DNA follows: TGTGCCAGCAGTGCCCAGGCGCGCGGCTACACCTTC.

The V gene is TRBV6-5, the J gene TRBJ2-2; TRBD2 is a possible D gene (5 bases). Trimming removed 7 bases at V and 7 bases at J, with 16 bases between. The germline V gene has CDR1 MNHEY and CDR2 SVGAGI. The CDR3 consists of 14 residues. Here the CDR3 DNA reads TGTGCCAGCATTCCTATCCCGGGAATCGGGGAGCTGTTTTTT. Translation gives CASIPIPGIGELFF.